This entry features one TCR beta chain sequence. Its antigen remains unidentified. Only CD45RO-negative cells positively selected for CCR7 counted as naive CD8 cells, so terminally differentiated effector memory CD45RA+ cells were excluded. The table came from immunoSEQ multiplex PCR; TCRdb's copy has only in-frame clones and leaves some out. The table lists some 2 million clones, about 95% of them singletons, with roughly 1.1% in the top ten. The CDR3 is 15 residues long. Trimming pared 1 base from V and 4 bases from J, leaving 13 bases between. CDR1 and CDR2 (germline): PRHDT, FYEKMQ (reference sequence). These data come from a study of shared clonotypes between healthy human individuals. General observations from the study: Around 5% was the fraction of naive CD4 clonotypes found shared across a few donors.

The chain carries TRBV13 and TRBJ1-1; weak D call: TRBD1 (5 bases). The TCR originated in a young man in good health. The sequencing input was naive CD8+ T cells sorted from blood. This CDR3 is CASSLAGMRGTEAFF. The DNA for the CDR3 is TGTGCCAGCAGCTTAGCGGGCATGAGGGGCACTGAAGCTTTCTTT.